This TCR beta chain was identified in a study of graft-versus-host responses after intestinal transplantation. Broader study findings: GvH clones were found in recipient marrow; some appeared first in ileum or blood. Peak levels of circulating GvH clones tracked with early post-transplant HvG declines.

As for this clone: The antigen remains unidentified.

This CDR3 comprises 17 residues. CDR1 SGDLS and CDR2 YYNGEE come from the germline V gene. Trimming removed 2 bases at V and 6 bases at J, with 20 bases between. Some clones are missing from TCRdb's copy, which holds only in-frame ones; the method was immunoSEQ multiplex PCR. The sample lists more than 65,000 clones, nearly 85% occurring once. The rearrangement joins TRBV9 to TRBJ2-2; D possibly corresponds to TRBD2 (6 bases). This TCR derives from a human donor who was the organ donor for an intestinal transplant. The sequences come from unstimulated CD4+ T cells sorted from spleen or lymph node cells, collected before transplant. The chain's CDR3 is CASSVEGGGVGPGELFF. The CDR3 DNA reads TGTGCCAGCAGCGTGGAAGGCGGCGGGGTTGGGCCCGGGGAGCTGTTTTTT.